What follows are 8 T cell receptor beta chains derived from one specimen sequenced in a study of high-grade serous ovarian cancer treatment subgroups. Tumor samples were obtained before definitive surgery or chemotherapy. Data came from immunoSEQ multiplex PCR; TCRdb stores just in-frame clones and leaves some out. This sample has about 8,000 clones, with 60% to 80% found just once. Sequencing input: tumor tissue. The receptors here all came from a human donor with high-grade serous ovarian cancer.

The chain employs TRBV11-2 and TRBJ2-6, with D unclear. Trimming removed 2 bases at V and 0 bases at J, with 5 bases between. Germline V gene lookup returns CDR1 SGHAT and CDR2 FQNNGV. The CDR3 covers 15 residues. The CDR3 sequence is CASSLSLSGANVLTF. The CDR3, as DNA: TGTGCCAGCAGCTTAAGCCTCTCTGGGGCCAACGTCCTGACTTTC.

The DNA for the CDR3 is TGTGCCAGCAGCTTAGTGCGGGATCCTGCCTACGAGCAGTACTTC. Protein product: CASSLVRDPAYEQYF. This chain joins TRBV7-8 and TRBJ2-7, with D possibly matching TRBD2 (6 bases). In germline, CDR1 is SGHVS, CDR2 FQNEAQ. CDR3 length: 15 residues. The ends were cut back, 1 base at V and 2 bases at J, with 12 bases in the middle.

The chain joins TRBV27 to TRBJ2-7; no clear D gene. Germline CDR1 MNHEY, CDR2 SMNVEV (reference sequence). Trimming removed 0 bases at V and 7 bases at J, with 10 bases between. The CDR3 totals 13 residues. The CDR3 DNA follows: TGTGCCAGCAGTTTATCTGCCCCTTGGGAGCAGTACTTC. This translates into CASSLSAPWEQYF.

This clone was counted between two and nine times. This sequence joins TRBV7-2 and TRBJ1-5, with D uncertain. CDR1 and CDR2 from the germline V gene are SGHTA and FQGNSA. V lost 3 bases, J lost 5 bases, and 8 bases lay in between. The CDR3 sequence is 13 residues long. The CDR3 DNA reads TGTGCCAGCAGCTTCGACCGTTATCAGCCCCAGCATTTT. Amino acids: CASSFDRYQPQHF. Together with reference TRBV7-2 and TRBJ1-5, the CDR3 gives the full variable domain: GAGVSQSPSNKVTEKGKDVELRCDPISGHTALYWYRQSLGQGLEFLIYFQGNSAPDKSGLPSDRFSAERTGGSVSTLTIQRTQQEDSAVYLCASSFDRYQPQHFGDGTRLSIL.

This clone is labeled as medium-sized. The genes are TRBV2 and TRBJ2-7; no reliable D call. The CDR3 has 11 amino acids. V gave up 7 bases and J gave up 3 bases, with 7 bases separating them. Germline V gives CDR1 SNHLY, CDR2 FYNNEI. The CDR3 region is CASTQSYEQYF. The CDR3 bases are TGTGCCAGCACCCAGAGCTACGAGCAGTACTTC.

This clone was found once. The J gene is TRBJ1-5, the V gene TRBV6-5; 12 positions match TRBD1. Germline lookup yields CDR1 MNHEY and CDR2 SVGAGI. The CDR3 has 15 amino acids. Trimming cost V 6 bases and J 6 bases; bases outside gene matches: 6. The CDR3 loop is CASRGTGGGFQPQHF. The CDR3 DNA reads TGTGCCAGCAGGGGGACAGGGGGCGGTTTTCAGCCCCAGCATTTT.

The V and J genes are TRBV11-1 and TRBJ1-5; tentative D call: TRBD1 (6 bases). Germline loops: CDR1 SGHAT, CDR2 FQDESV (reference sequence). The CDR3 is 18 residues long. V gave up 6 bases and J gave up 2 bases, with 23 bases separating them. CDR3 amino acids: CASRVTHTGFYGNQPQHF. CDR3 in DNA: TGTGCCAGCAGAGTCACCCACACAGGGTTTTACGGCAATCAGCCCCAGCATTTT.

Relative to its sample, this clone is medium-sized. The chain links TRBV6-1 to TRBJ2-6; 9 nucleotides line up with TRBD1. Germline-derived CDR1 and CDR2 are MNHNS and SASEGT. Losses at the gene ends were 4 bases for V and 7 bases for J; bases not matched to a gene: 11. The CDR3 spans 17 residues. CDR3 protein: CASSGPNTGGLANVLTF. The CDR3 nucleotides read TGTGCCAGCAGTGGTCCAAATACAGGGGGCCTAGCCAACGTCCTGACTTTC.